The rows below give T cell receptor beta chains drawn from one sample of a study of CXCR3-negative and CXCR3-positive naive CD8 T cells. TCRdb re-called the 5' RACE reads, yielding one record per CDR3 amino acid sequence without DNA. Across approximately 83,000 distinct CDR3 sequences, the top ten clones capture 1.7% of the sample. The source material was naive CXCR3- CD8+ T cells from blood. The receptors come from a human donor in good health. Some clones in this sample may be carry-over from other donors' samples. CDR3s include the opening cysteine and the closing phenylalanine or tryptophan.

V: TRBV29-1
length: 17
J: TRBJ2-2
CDR3: CSVYPRGPSLDTGELFF

V: TRBV14
length: 15
J: TRBJ2-7
CDR3: CASSQGQGHSYEQYF

V: TRBV27
length: 14
J: TRBJ1-1
CDR3: CASSLSSGNTEAFF

V: TRBV7-2
length: 12
J: TRBJ2-3
CDR3: CASSSLADTQYF

V: TRBV2
length: 14
J: TRBJ2-1
CDR3: CASSERLAGNEQFF

V: TRBV5-1
length: 13
J: TRBJ1-1
CDR3: CASSGGLNTEAFF

V: TRBV5-1
length: 13
J: TRBJ2-1
CDR3: CASSLASFNEQFF

V: TRBV29-1
length: 12
J: TRBJ2-3
CDR3: CSVDGFRDTQYF

V: TRBV7-3
length: 14
J: TRBJ2-1
CDR3: CASSSGQVNNEQFF

V: TRBV5-1
length: 15
J: TRBJ2-3
CDR3: CASSLETASTDTQYF

V: TRBV4-3
length: 15
J: TRBJ1-1
CDR3: CASSQGAGRNTEAFF

V: TRBV15
length: 14
J: TRBJ2-1
CDR3: CATSRAGGDNEQFF

V: TRBV12-5
length: 18
J: TRBJ2-6
CDR3: CASTLSASRHSGANVLTF

V: TRBV10-2
length: 13
J: TRBJ2-1
CDR3: CASHGDNYNEQFF

V: TRBV4-2
length: 13
J: TRBJ1-2
CDR3: CASSQDFGDGYTF

V: TRBV29-1
length: 14
J: TRBJ2-7
CDR3: CSVETPERDYEQYF

V: TRBV29-1
length: 11
J: TRBJ1-1
CDR3: CSVAVNTEAFF

V: TRBV3-1
length: 15
J: TRBJ2-1
CDR3: CASSQDWSSYNEQFF

V: TRBV29-1
length: 11
J: TRBJ2-3
CDR3: CSVGDGDTQYF

V: TRBV9
length: 14
J: TRBJ2-1
CDR3: CASSATSGVNEQFF

V: TRBV29-1
length: 13
J: TRBJ1-1
CDR3: CSVEFQANTEAFF

V: TRBV19
length: 12
J: TRBJ1-1
CDR3: CASSEVGTEAFF

V: TRBV3-1
length: 18
J: TRBJ2-1
CDR3: CASSQGRRDGKTYNEQFF

V: TRBV29-1
length: 13
J: TRBJ2-1
CDR3: CSGNRGLGNEQFF

V: TRBV29-1
length: 12
J: TRBJ1-2
CDR3: CSVEDVDYGYTF

V: TRBV2
length: 13
J: TRBJ2-5
CDR3: CASAPSIVGTQYF

V: TRBV29-1
length: 13
J: TRBJ2-2
CDR3: CSVLAGNTGELFF

V: TRBV4-3
length: 11
J: TRBJ2-7
CDR3: CASSPGAEQYF

V: TRBV12-3/TRBV12-4
length: 16
J: TRBJ2-2
CDR3: CASSLSGRTNTGELFF

V: TRBV29-1
length: 15
J: TRBJ2-1
CDR3: CSVEDPEKGDNEQFF

V: TRBV29-1
length: 14
J: TRBJ2-7
CDR3: CSVPREGALYEQYF

V: TRBV10-3
length: 16
J: TRBJ1-2
CDR3: CAISPFSDTELRGYTF

V: TRBV11-2
length: 15
J: TRBJ2-7
CDR3: CASSFGAGGSYEQYF

V: TRBV24-1
length: 16
J: TRBJ1-3
CDR3: CATSDFRGDAGNTIYF

V: TRBV24-1
length: 12
J: TRBJ2-3
CDR3: CATSPTGNTQYF

V: TRBV7-2
length: 17
J: TRBJ2-3
CDR3: CASSRSPGLAGGDTQYF

V: TRBV7-9
length: 14
J: TRBJ2-2
CDR3: CASSHPMGTGELFF

V: TRBV20-1
length: 16
J: TRBJ2-1
CDR3: CSARDFADLTGNEQFF

V: TRBV29-1
length: 11
J: TRBJ1-2
CDR3: CSVPFGGGYTF

V: TRBV29-1
length: 15
J: TRBJ2-1
CDR3: CSVEGTSGFSNEQFF